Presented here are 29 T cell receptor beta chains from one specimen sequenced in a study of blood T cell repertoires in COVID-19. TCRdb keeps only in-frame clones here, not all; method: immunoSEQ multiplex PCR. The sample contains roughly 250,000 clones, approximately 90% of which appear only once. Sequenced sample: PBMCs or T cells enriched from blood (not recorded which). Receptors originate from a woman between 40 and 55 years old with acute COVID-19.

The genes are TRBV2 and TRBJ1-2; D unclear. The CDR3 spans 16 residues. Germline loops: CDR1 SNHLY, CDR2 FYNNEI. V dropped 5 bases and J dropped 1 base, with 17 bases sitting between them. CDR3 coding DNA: TGTGCCAGCAGTTCCCCCAGGAGGGCTTTTAACTATGGCTACACCTTC. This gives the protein CASSSPRRAFNYGYTF.

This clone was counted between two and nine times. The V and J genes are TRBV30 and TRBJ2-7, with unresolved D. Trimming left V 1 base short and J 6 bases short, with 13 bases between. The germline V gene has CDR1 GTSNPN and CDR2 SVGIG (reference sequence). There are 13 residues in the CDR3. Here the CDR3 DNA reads TGTGCCTGGAGTGGAGGTTCCCTAAGCGAGCAGTACTTC. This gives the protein CAWSGGSLSEQYF.

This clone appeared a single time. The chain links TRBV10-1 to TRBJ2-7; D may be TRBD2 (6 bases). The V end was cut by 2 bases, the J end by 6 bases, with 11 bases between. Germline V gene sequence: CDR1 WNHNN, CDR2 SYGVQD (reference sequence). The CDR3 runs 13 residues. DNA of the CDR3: TGCGCCAGCAGTGAGACGGGAGTCGGCGAGCAGTACTTC. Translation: CASSETGVGEQYF.

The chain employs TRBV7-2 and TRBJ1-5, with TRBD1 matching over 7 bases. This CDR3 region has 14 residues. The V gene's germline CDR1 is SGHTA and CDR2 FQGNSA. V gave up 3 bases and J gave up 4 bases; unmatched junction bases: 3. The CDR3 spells CASSFSQGNQPQHF. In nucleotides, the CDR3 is TGTGCCAGCAGCTTTTCACAGGGGAATCAGCCCCAGCATTTT.

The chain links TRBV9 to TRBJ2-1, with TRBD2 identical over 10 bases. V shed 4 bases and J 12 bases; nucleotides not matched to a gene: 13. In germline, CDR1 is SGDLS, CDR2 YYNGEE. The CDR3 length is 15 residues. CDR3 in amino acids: CASSFSGRDAAGQFF. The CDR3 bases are TGTGCCAGCAGCTTCAGCGGGAGGGACGCAGCCGGGCAGTTCTTC.

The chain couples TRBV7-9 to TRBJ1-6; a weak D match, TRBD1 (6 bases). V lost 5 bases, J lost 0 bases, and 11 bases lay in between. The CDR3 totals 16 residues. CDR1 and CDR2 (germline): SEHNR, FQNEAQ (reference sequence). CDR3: CASSRTGSSYNSPLHF. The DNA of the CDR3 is TGTGCCAGCAGCCGAACAGGGAGCTCCTATAATTCACCCCTCCACTTT.

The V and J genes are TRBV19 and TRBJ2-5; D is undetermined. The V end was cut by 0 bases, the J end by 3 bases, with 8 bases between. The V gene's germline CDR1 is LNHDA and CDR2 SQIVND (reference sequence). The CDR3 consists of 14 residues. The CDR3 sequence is CASSIDPAEETQYF. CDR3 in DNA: TGTGCCAGTAGTATAGATCCGGCGGAAGAGACCCAGTACTTC.

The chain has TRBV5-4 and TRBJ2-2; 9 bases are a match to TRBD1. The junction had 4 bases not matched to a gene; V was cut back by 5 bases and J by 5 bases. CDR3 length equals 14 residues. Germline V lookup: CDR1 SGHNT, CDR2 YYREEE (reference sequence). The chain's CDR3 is CASRLDRGTGELFF. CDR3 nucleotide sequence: TGTGCCAGCAGACTGGACAGGGGAACCGGGGAGCTGTTTTTT.

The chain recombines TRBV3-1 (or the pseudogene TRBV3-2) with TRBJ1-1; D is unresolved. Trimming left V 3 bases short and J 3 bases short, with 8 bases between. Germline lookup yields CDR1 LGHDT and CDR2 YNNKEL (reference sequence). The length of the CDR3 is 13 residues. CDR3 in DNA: TGTGCCAGCAGCCACCAGGCACACACTGAAGCTTTCTTT. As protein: CASSHQAHTEAFF.

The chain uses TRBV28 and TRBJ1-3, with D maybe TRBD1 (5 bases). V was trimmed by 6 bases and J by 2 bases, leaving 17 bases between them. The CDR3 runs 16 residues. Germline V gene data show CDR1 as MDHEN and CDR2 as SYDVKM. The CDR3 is CASSGGGTYPGNTIYF. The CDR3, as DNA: TGTGCCAGCAGCGGGGGTGGGACTTACCCTGGAAACACCATATATTTT.

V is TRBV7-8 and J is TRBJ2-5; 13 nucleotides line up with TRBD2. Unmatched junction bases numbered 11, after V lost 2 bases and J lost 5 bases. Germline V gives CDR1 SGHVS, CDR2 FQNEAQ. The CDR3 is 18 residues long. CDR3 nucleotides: TGTGCCAGCAGCTTACCCGGACTAGCGGGGGCCCAATGGGAGACCCAGTACTTC. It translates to CASSLPGLAGAQWETQYF. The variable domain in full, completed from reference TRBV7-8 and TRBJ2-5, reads GAGVSQSPRYKVAKRGQDVALRCDPISGHVSLFWYQQALGQGPEFLTYFQNEAQLDKSGLPSDRFFAERPEGSVSTLKIQRTQQEDSAVYLCASSLPGLAGAQWETQYFGPGTRLLVL.

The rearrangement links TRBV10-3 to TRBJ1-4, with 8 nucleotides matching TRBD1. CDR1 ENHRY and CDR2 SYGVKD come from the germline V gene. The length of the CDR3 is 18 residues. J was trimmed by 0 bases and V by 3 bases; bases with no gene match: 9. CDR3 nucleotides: TGTGCCATCAGTGACTCCGGACAGGGAATTGCAACTAATGAAAAACTGTTTTTT. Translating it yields CAISDSGQGIATNEKLFF.

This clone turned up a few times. In nucleotides, the CDR3 is TGTGCCAGCAGTGAAAAGGGACAGCCTGGCGCCGGGGAGCTGTTTTTT. Its translation: CASSEKGQPGAGELFF. The chain combines TRBV25-1 with TRBJ2-2; 7 bases are a match to TRBD1. The germline V gene encodes CDR1 MGHDK and CDR2 SYGVNS. The V segment lost 2 bases and the J segment 6 bases; nucleotides outside the gene matches: 9. The CDR3 extends over 16 amino acids.

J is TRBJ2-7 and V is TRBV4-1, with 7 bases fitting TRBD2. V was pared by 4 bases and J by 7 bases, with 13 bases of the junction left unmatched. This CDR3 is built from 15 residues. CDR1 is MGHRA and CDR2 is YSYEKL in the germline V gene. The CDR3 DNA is TGCGCCAGCAGCCCCACAAGCGGGACGACCAGGGAGCAGTACTTC. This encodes CASSPTSGTTREQYF.

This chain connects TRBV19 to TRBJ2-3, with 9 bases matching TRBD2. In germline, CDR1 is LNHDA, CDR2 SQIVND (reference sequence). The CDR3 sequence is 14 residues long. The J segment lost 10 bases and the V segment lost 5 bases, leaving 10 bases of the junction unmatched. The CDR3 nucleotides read TGTGCCAGTAGTTTCGGACTAGCGAGCGTGGCGCAGTATTTT. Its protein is CASSFGLASVAQYF.

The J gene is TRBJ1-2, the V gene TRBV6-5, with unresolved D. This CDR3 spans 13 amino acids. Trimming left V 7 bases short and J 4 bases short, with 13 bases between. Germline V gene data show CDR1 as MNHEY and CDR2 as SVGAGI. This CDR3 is CASIPGLSYGYTF. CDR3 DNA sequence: TGTGCCAGCATCCCCGGACTTTCCTATGGCTACACCTTC.

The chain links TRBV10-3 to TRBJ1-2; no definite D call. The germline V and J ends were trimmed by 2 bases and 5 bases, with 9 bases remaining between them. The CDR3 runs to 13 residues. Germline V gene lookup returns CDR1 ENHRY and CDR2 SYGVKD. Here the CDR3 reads CAISEELAYGYTF. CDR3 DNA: TGTGCCATCAGTGAGGAGTTAGCTTATGGCTACACCTTC.

The DNA of the CDR3 is TGTGCCAGCAGCCCTCGTGTAGGGGCGACGGACTATGGCTACACCTTC. Translated: CASSPRVGATDYGYTF. V usage is TRBV7-8 and J usage is TRBJ1-2; tentatively, D is TRBD1 (5 bases). Trimming removed 5 bases at V and 3 bases at J, with 19 bases between. From germline, CDR1 is SGHVS and CDR2 FQNEAQ. The CDR3 is 16 amino acids.

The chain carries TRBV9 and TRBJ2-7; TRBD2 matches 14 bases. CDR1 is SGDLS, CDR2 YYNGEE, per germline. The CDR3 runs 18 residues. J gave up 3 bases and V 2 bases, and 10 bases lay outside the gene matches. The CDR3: CASSVSGTSGGTHYEQYF. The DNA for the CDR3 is TGTGCCAGCAGCGTGTCCGGGACTAGCGGGGGCACCCACTACGAGCAGTACTTC.

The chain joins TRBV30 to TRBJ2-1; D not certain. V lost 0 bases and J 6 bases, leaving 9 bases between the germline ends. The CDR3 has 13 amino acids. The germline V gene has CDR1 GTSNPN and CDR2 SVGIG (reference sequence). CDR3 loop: CAWSVSLVNEQFF. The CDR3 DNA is TGTGCCTGGAGTGTGTCTCTAGTCAATGAGCAGTTCTTC.

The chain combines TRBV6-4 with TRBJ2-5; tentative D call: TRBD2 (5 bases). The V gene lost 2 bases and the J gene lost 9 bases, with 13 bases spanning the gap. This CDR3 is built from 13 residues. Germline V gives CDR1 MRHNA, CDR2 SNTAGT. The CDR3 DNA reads TGTGCCAGCAGTGACCACGCCCCAGCGGCCCAGTACTTC. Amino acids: CASSDHAPAAQYF.

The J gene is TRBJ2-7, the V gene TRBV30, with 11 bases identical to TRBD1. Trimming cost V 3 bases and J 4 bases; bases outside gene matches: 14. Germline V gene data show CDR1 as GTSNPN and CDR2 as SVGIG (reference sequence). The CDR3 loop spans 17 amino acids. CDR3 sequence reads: CAWRDSGGTGGIYEQYF. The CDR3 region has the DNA TGTGCCTGGAGAGACTCCGGAGGGACAGGGGGAATTTACGAGCAGTACTTC.

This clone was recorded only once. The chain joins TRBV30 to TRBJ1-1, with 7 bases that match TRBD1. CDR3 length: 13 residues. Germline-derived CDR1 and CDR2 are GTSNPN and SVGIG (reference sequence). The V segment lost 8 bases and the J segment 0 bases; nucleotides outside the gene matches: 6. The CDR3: CAGDRDMNTEAFF. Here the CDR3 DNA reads TGTGCCGGCGACAGGGATATGAACACTGAAGCTTTCTTT. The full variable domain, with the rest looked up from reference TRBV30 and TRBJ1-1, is SQTIHQWPATLVQPVGSPLSLECTVEGTSNPNLYWYRQAAGRGLQLLFYSVGIGQISSEVPQNLSASRPQDRQFILSSKKLLLSDSGFYLCAGDRDMNTEAFFGQGTRLTVV.

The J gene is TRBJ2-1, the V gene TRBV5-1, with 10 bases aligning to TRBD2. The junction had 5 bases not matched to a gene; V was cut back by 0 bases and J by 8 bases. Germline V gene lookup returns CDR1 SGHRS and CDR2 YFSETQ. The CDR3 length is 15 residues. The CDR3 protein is CASSLGLAGVHEQFF. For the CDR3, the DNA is TGCGCCAGCAGCTTGGGCCTAGCGGGAGTCCATGAGCAGTTCTTC.

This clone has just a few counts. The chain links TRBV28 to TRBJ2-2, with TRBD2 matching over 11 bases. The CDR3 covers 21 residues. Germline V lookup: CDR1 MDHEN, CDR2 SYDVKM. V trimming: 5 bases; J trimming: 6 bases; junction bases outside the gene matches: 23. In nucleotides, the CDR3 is TGTGCCAGCAGTACCCCTATAGCGGGAGGGCCACGGAATCATCTTGCCGGGGAGCTGTTTTTT. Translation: CASSTPIAGGPRNHLAGELFF.

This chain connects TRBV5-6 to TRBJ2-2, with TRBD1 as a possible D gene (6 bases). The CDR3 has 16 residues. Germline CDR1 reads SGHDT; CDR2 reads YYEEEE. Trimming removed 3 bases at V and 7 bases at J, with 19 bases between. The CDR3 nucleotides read TGTGCCAGCAGCTACCGGACAGCCCTTTTTGTCGGGGAGCTGTTTTTT. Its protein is CASSYRTALFVGELFF.

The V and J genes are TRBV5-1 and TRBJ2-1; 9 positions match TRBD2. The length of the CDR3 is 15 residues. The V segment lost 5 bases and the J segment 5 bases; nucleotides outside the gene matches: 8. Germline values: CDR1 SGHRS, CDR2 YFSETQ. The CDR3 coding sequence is TGCGCCAGCAGGGAGGGGACTAGCCCCCACAATGAGCAGTTCTTC. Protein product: CASREGTSPHNEQFF. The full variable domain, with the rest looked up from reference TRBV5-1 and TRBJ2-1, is KAGVTQTPRYLIKTRGQQVTLSCSPISGHRSVSWYQQTPGQGLQFLFEYFSETQRNKGNFPGRFSGRQFSNSRSEMNVSTLELGDSALYLCASREGTSPHNEQFFGPGTRLTVL.

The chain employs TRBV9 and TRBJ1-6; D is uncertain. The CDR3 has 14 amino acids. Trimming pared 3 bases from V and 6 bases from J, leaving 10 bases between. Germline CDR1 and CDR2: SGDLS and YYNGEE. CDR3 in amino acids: CASSAYSGNSPLHF. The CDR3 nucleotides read TGTGCCAGCAGCGCGTATTCGGGTAATTCACCCCTCCACTTT. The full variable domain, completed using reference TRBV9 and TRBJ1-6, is DSGVTQTPKHLITATGQRVTLRCSPRSGDLSVYWYQQSLDQGLQFLIQYYNGEERAKGNILERFSAQQFPDLHSELNLSSLELGDSALYFCASSAYSGNSPLHFGNGTRLTVT.

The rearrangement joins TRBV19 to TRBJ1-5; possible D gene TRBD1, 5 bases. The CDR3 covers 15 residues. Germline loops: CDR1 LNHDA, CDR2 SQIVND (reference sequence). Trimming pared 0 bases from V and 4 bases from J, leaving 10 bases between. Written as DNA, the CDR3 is TGTGCCAGTAGTATAGATTCCGGGGGGAATCAGCCCCAGCATTTT. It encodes CASSIDSGGNQPQHF.